This T cell receptor (beta chain) appears in the sequencing data of a study of blood T cell repertoires in COVID-19. Germline trimming cut 8 bases from V and 9 bases from J; bases unmatched to any gene: 8. CDR1 and CDR2 from the germline V gene are SNHLY and FYNNEI. The CDR3 is 13 amino acids. The data were produced by immunoSEQ multiplex PCR, yet TCRdb's version contains in-frame clones alone and is incomplete. Of around 250,000 clones listed, about four fifths are singletons. Participants came from about two dozen US areas, aged about 18 to 95 years. This chain joins TRBV2 and TRBJ2-1; TRBD1 aligns across 9 bases. The sequence came from a man aged 40-49 years who had been exposed to COVID-19. Sequenced material: PBMCs or T cells enriched from blood (not recorded which). CDR3 nucleotides: TGTGCCAGCCGGGGACAGGGTAATGGTGAGCAGTTCTTC. Translated, it gives CASRGQGNGEQFF.